This paragraph reports one T cell receptor beta chain. Its antigen is not identified. CDR1 DFQATT and CDR2 SNEGSKA come from the germline V gene (reference sequence). The CDR3 is made up of 14 amino acids. Trimming at V came to 1 base and at J to 5 bases, leaving 5 bases not matched to a gene. After the first PCR, alpha and beta chain libraries were processed separately. Cells stained for CD3, CD4, CD8, CD45RA and CD27 were sorted into four subsets. This sample was included in a study of naive and memory T cell subsets. Regarding the study as a whole: TCR abundance followed a power law differing between naive and memory subsets. Especially in CD8 cells, naive repertoires contained a few larger clonotypes, possibly CD45RA-re-expressing memory cells.

Two oligonucleotides, mixed equimolar, formed the beta constant-region primer covering TRBC1 and TRBC2. The ligated cDNA underwent four PCR rounds using SP2 and nested alpha and beta constant-region primers. TCRdb re-analysed the UMI-ligation and nested PCR reads in MiXCR, keeping a single row per CDR3 protein. The sample includes 130,000 to 150,000 distinct CDR3 sequences, about 23% of them seen just once. This receptor was taken from a human donor in good health. Input material: naive CD4+ T cells from blood. This chain joins TRBV20-1 and TRBJ2-5, with 9 bases matching TRBD2. CDR3 DNA: TGCAGTGCTAGAGTGGCTAGCGGGACCGAGACCCAGTACTTC. Its translation: CSARVASGTETQYF.